These 31 T cell receptor beta chains came from one sample sequenced in a study of T-cell reconstitution after alpha-beta-depleted transplantation in children. The authors prepared the TCRbeta library with unique molecular identifiers. TCRdb ran MiXCR on the PCR reads and lists one entry per CDR3 protein. The sample has 200,000 to 300,000 distinct CDR3 sequences; 12% are singletons. Sequencing used PBMCs from the stem cell graft donor, obtained from the stem cell graft. These receptors all come from a human donor who donated a stem cell graft to a child with acute lymphoblastic leukemia.

Many counts were recorded for this clonotype. This chain connects TRBV7-2 to TRBJ1-5; tentatively, D is TRBD1 (5 bases). CDR1 SGHTA and CDR2 FQGNSA come from the germline V gene. This CDR3 contains 16 residues. Trimming took off 5 bases at V and 2 bases at J, with 16 bases between the two ends. CDR3: CASSSPGGGGNQPQHF. The CDR3 bases are TGTGCCAGCAGCAGCCCGGGTGGGGGGGGCAATCAGCCCCAGCATTTT.

For this clonotype: A much larger clonotype is one base distant, so this may be a read error. The V call is TRBV15, the J call TRBJ2-3, with 7 bases matching TRBD1. CDR3 length: 15 residues. The germline V gene encodes CDR1 LNHNV and CDR2 YYDKDF (reference sequence). V shed 6 bases and J 2 bases; nucleotides not matched to a gene: 8. CDR3: CATRRLQGSTDTQYF. The CDR3 DNA follows: TGTGCCACCAGAAGGTTACAGGGGTCCACAGATACGCAGTATTTT.

This clonotype has ten or more counts. The chain couples TRBV5-1 to TRBJ2-1; 9 positions match TRBD2. The V gene end was trimmed by 2 bases and the J gene end by 10 bases; junction bases not matched to a gene: 7. CDR1 is SGHRS and CDR2 is YFSETQ in the germline V gene. The CDR3 consists of 14 residues. CDR3 in amino acids: CASSLIAGVEEQFF. In DNA form, the CDR3 reads TGCGCCAGCAGCTTAATAGCGGGGGTCGAGGAGCAGTTCTTC. The variable domain in full, completed from reference TRBV5-1 and TRBJ2-1, reads KAGVTQTPRYLIKTRGQQVTLSCSPISGHRSVSWYQQTPGQGLQFLFEYFSETQRNKGNFPGRFSGRQFSNSRSEMNVSTLELGDSALYLCASSLIAGVEEQFFGPGTRLTVL.

CDR3 protein: CASSPEAEAFF. In DNA form, the CDR3 reads TGTGCCAGCAGCCCCGAGGCTGAAGCTTTCTTT. The V and J genes are TRBV7-9 and TRBJ1-1; D unclear. Per germline, CDR1 SEHNR and CDR2 FQNEAQ (reference sequence). Trimming took 5 bases from V and 6 from J, leaving 7 bases between them. The CDR3 is 11 residues long.

This clonotype was seen ten or more times. The V gene is TRBV12-3 or TRBV12-4, the J gene TRBJ2-2; D tentatively fits TRBD1 or TRBD2 (5 bases each). The CDR3 loop spans 15 amino acids. V was trimmed by 2 bases and J by 2 bases, leaving 9 bases between them. CDR3 nucleotide sequence: TGTGCCAGCAGTTTATCGGGGCTCAACACCGGGGAGCTGTTTTTT. This gives the protein CASSLSGLNTGELFF.

The chain joins TRBV2 to TRBJ2-1; 7 bases are a match to TRBD1. This CDR3 contains 14 residues. Unmatched junction bases numbered 7, after V lost 6 bases and J lost 5 bases. The germline gives CDR1 SNHLY, CDR2 FYNNEI. Here the CDR3 reads CASSRDRGNNEQFF. For the CDR3, the DNA is TGTGCCAGCAGCAGGGACAGAGGCAACAATGAGCAGTTCTTC. Based on the CDR3 plus reference TRBV2 and TRBJ2-1, the full variable domain is EPEVTQTPSHQVTQMGQEVILRCVPISNHLYFYWYRQILGQKVEFLVSFYNNEISEKSEIFDDQFSVERPDGSNFTLKIRSTKLEDSAMYFCASSRDRGNNEQFFGPGTRLTVL.

In its sample, this clonotype was seen many times. The chain employs TRBV6-5 and TRBJ1-6, with 8 bases lining up with TRBD1. The CDR3 runs 15 residues. With 6 bases clipped from V and 5 bases from J, the junction kept 6 bases outside the gene matches. Germline values: CDR1 MNHEY, CDR2 SVGAGI. The DNA for the CDR3 is TGTGCCAGCAGGACCTTGACAGGGGATAATTCACCCCTCCACTTT. This sequence encodes CASRTLTGDNSPLHF.

The chain uses TRBV12-3 or TRBV12-4 and TRBJ1-1, with 12 bases matching TRBD1. J lost 8 bases, V lost 10 bases, and 17 bases had no gene match. The CDR3 totals 16 residues. CDR3 sequence: CAIGDRGRRAGREAFF. The CDR3 DNA sequence: TGTGCCATCGGGGACAGGGGGCGGCGGGCGGGGAGAGAAGCTTTCTTT.

This clonotype was detected ten times or more. V and J are TRBV10-2 and TRBJ2-1, with a tentative D call TRBD1 (6 bases). This CDR3 is 14 amino acids long. Germline values: CDR1 WSHSY, CDR2 SAAADI. Trimming took off 5 bases at V and 7 bases at J, with 15 bases between the two ends. The CDR3 sequence is CASSLWTVRNEQFF. CDR3 DNA: TGCGCCAGCAGTCTTTGGACAGTGAGGAATGAGCAGTTCTTC.

About this clonotype: A much larger clone lies a single base off, so this may be a read error. The chain joins TRBV4-3 to TRBJ2-2, with D uncertain. This CDR3 contains 15 residues. V lost 4 bases, J lost 6 bases, and 15 bases lay in between. CDR1 and CDR2 from the germline V gene are LGHNA and YSLEER. The CDR3 spells CASSPDLQPSGELFF. The CDR3 coding sequence is TGCGCCAGCAGCCCAGATCTGCAGCCTTCCGGGGAGCTGTTTTTT.

This clonotype was seen at least ten times. V and J are TRBV29-1 and TRBJ2-6, with D uncertain. Germline V gene sequence: CDR1 SQVTM, CDR2 ANQGSEA. CDR3 length: 14 residues. V shed 3 bases and J shed 0 bases, with 6 bases lying between them. CDR3 nucleotides: TGCAGCGTTGATGGCCTCTCTGGGGCCAACGTCCTGACTTTC. Its protein product is CSVDGLSGANVLTF.

V is TRBV11-2 and J is TRBJ1-1, with TRBD1 identical over 7 bases. Germline V gene sequence: CDR1 SGHAT, CDR2 FQNNGV. The CDR3 runs to 16 residues. Losses at the gene ends were 2 bases for V and 1 base for J; bases not matched to a gene: 7. Here the CDR3 reads CASSLRRGHQNTEAFF. The CDR3 DNA sequence: TGTGCCAGCAGCTTAAGAAGGGGGCACCAGAACACTGAAGCTTTCTTT.

In its sample, this clonotype was seen many times. The J gene is TRBJ1-1, the V gene TRBV27; 9 nucleotides line up with TRBD1. Trimming took 2 bases from V and 7 from J; bases not matched to a gene: 5. The length of the CDR3 is 14 residues. Germline V gene sequence: CDR1 MNHEY, CDR2 SMNVEV (reference sequence). CDR3 nucleotide sequence: TGTGCCAGCAGTTTAACAGGGGGCATTGGTGAAGCTTTCTTT. Amino acid sequence: CASSLTGGIGEAFF.

The V and J genes are TRBV6-6 and TRBJ2-7, with 8 bases fitting TRBD2. The germline V gene encodes CDR1 MNHNY and CDR2 SVGAGI (reference sequence). The J segment lost 13 bases and the V segment lost 0 bases, leaving 8 bases of the junction unmatched. This CDR3 spans 13 amino acids. CDR3 in amino acids: CASSYSLAGSQYF. The CDR3 nucleotides are TGTGCCAGCAGTTACTCTTTAGCGGGGAGCCAATACTTC.

This clonotype was counted at least ten times. The rearrangement uses TRBV6-5 and TRBJ1-1; D call uncertain. The CDR3 loop spans 15 amino acids. Germline V CDR1 and CDR2: MNHEY, SVGAGI. Trimming took 4 bases from V and 3 from J, leaving 15 bases between them. The CDR3 coding sequence is TGTGCCAGCAGTTCTATATCGACTCGGGACACTGAAGCTTTCTTT. Residues: CASSSISTRDTEAFF.

This clonotype was seen a handful of times. J is TRBJ1-1 and V is TRBV9; 7 bases match TRBD1. J gave up 3 bases and V 1 base, and 9 bases lay outside the gene matches. Germline V lookup: CDR1 SGDLS, CDR2 YYNGEE. The CDR3 covers 16 residues. CDR3 DNA: TGTGCCAGCAGCGTATCGGTAGGGGGCCTCGACACTGAAGCTTTCTTT. It yields the protein CASSVSVGGLDTEAFF.

In its sample, this clonotype was seen a few times. V is TRBV5-6 and J is TRBJ1-1, with unresolved D. Looked up from germline, CDR1 is SGHDT and CDR2 is YYEEEE. V lost 1 base, J lost 4 bases, and 11 bases lay in between. The CDR3 consists of 14 residues. CDR3: CASSLPAWTTEAFF. CDR3 coding DNA: TGTGCCAGCAGCTTGCCAGCCTGGACCACTGAAGCTTTCTTT.

This clonotype turned up a few times. The genes are TRBV10-3 and TRBJ1-1, with D maybe TRBD1 (5 bases). Germline values: CDR1 ENHRY, CDR2 SYGVKD. Deletions cut 0 bases from V and 6 bases from J, with 8 bases between. CDR3 size: 13 residues. The DNA for the CDR3 is TGTGCCATCAGTGAGTCGAAGGGGTCTGAAGCTTTCTTT. Residues: CAISESKGSEAFF.

This clonotype has at least ten counts. V and J are TRBV4-2 and TRBJ1-3, with D maybe TRBD1 (6 bases). From germline, CDR1 is LGHNA and CDR2 YNFKEQ. The V and J ends lost 4 bases and 0 bases respectively, with 10 bases between them. The CDR3 extends over 15 amino acids. The CDR3, as DNA: TGTGCCAGCAGCCCAAACAGGGACTCTGGAAACACCATATATTTT. As protein: CASSPNRDSGNTIYF.

This clonotype occurred many times. This rearrangement joins TRBV27 to TRBJ2-7; 8 nucleotides match TRBD1. J was trimmed by 5 bases and V by 6 bases; bases with no gene match: 18. This CDR3 has 17 residues. Germline V gene sequence: CDR1 MNHEY, CDR2 SMNVEV (reference sequence). This chain's CDR3 is CASRGRDRYLWDDEQYF. In DNA form, the CDR3 reads TGTGCCAGCAGGGGACGGGACAGGTACTTATGGGACGACGAGCAGTACTTC.

This clonotype was observed at least ten times. The chain combines TRBV20-1 with TRBJ2-7; TRBD2 matches at 8 bases. This CDR3 is built from 14 residues. Germline trimming cut 6 bases from V and 3 bases from J; bases unmatched to any gene: 10. Germline V lookup: CDR1 DFQATT, CDR2 SNEGSKA (reference sequence). The CDR3 nucleotides are TGCAGTGCATCAGGCGGGACTAGGTTCTACGAGCAGTACTTC. Translating gives CSASGGTRFYEQYF.

This clonotype was counted at least ten times. The chain joins TRBV12-3 or TRBV12-4 to TRBJ2-3; maybe TRBD1 (5 bases). The V and J ends lost 2 bases and 0 bases respectively, with 18 bases between them. There are 18 residues in the CDR3. The CDR3 DNA follows: TGTGCCAGCAGTTTAAGATTCAGGGTTGGTTCTAGCACAGATACGCAGTATTTT. This translates into CASSLRFRVGSSTDTQYF.

This clonotype was counted at least ten times. The CDR3 loop reads CASRDGTRYQETQYF. The DNA for the CDR3 is TGTGCCAGTAGAGATGGGACAAGGTACCAAGAGACCCAGTACTTC. V is TRBV19 and J is TRBJ2-5; TRBD1 is a possible D gene (6 bases). The germline CDR1 and CDR2 sequences are LNHDA and SQIVND (reference sequence). V lost 6 bases and J lost 0, with 14 bases in between. The CDR3 totals 15 residues.

The table lists this clonotype with many counts. The V call is TRBV11-2, the J call TRBJ2-5; TRBD1 agrees at 7 bases. The CDR3 sequence is 15 residues long. V lost 1 base to trimming and J lost 5 bases; unmatched junction nucleotides: 7. Germline V gene lookup returns CDR1 SGHAT and CDR2 FQNNGV. Written as DNA, the CDR3 is TGTGCCAGCAGCTTAGTGGTAGGGGGCGGTGAGACCCAGTACTTC. Translating it yields CASSLVVGGGETQYF.

There are many counts of this clonotype. The chain combines TRBV29-1 with TRBJ2-3; TRBD2 might be the D (5 bases). The CDR3 has 11 amino acids. Between the trimmed V and J ends, which lost 4 bases and 8 bases, there was a span of 10 bases. Looked up from germline, CDR1 is SQVTM and CDR2 is ANQGSEA. This CDR3 reads CSVAAAGTQYF. CDR3 nucleotides: TGCAGCGTTGCGGCGGCGGGTACGCAGTATTTT.

This clonotype was observed many times. The chain has TRBV24-1 and TRBJ2-6, with D perhaps assigned TRBD1 or TRBD2 (6 bases each). The CDR3 is made up of 15 amino acids. With 3 bases removed from V and 4 bases from J, the gap between germline ends came to 9 bases. Germline assignment: CDR1 KGHDR and CDR2 SFDVKD. Here the CDR3 reads CATSDGGLGANVLTF. Written as DNA, the CDR3 is TGTGCCACCAGTGATGGGGGGCTGGGGGCCAACGTCCTGACTTTC.

This clonotype was detected many times. This chain joins TRBV7-3 and TRBJ2-1; 8 bases fit TRBD2. V gave up 2 bases and J gave up 7 bases; unmatched junction bases: 10. The CDR3 runs 16 residues. In germline, CDR1 is SGHTA, CDR2 FQGTGA. The CDR3 spells CASSLLGSGISNEQFF. The DNA of the CDR3 is TGTGCCAGCAGCTTATTGGGTAGCGGGATATCGAATGAGCAGTTCTTC.

This clonotype was observed at least ten times. The J gene is TRBJ2-7, the V gene TRBV7-9, with D possibly being TRBD1 (6 bases). CDR1 and CDR2 from the germline V gene are SEHNR and FQNEAQ (reference sequence). The CDR3 totals 14 residues. With 5 bases removed from V and 2 bases from J, the gap between germline ends came to 13 bases. The CDR3 sequence: CASSPQGWPYEQYF. The CDR3 DNA reads TGTGCCAGCAGCCCTCAGGGGTGGCCCTACGAGCAGTACTTC.

The chain recombines TRBV12-3 or TRBV12-4 with TRBJ2-3; the match to TRBD2 covers 9 bases. After removal of 7 bases from V and 3 bases from J, the junction contained 5 bases not matched to a gene. The CDR3 runs to 14 residues. DNA of the CDR3: TGTGCCAGCAAGGAAAGCGGGAGGACAGATACGCAGTATTTT. It encodes CASKESGRTDTQYF.

Points on this clonotype: This may be a read error: a much more frequent sequence differs by one nucleotide. The V call is TRBV6-2 or TRBV6-3, the J call TRBJ2-7; D is uncertain. The CDR3 has 13 residues. From germline, CDR1 is MNHEY and CDR2 SVGEGT. V lost 4 bases, J lost 5 bases, and 12 bases lay in between. Here the CDR3 reads CASSFEQPNEQYF. DNA of the CDR3: TGTGCCAGCAGTTTCGAACAGCCCAACGAGCAGTACTTC.

This clonotype was counted ten times or more. The CDR3 DNA follows: TGTGCCAGCAGCTTAGGGGAGGGGGCCGATGGCTACACCTTC. This sequence encodes CASSLGEGADGYTF. V gene TRBV7-9 combines with J gene TRBJ1-2; 7 nucleotides match TRBD1. The CDR3 has 14 amino acids. V dropped 1 base and J dropped 6; count of bases not matched to a gene: 5. The germline V gene has CDR1 SEHNR and CDR2 FQNEAQ (reference sequence).